This is a list of T cell receptor beta chains from one sample in a study of blood T cell repertoires in COVID-19. Generated by immunoSEQ multiplex PCR, the TCRdb table keeps only in-frame clones and is missing some. This table holds about 320,000 clones, 70% to 90% found once. The specimen sequenced was PBMCs or T cells enriched from blood (not recorded which). The receptors derive from a woman younger than 30 who had recovered from COVID-19. Each CDR3 is given with its conserved first and last residue. The D gene is left open where the match is weak. Rows may omit the clone size; those that give it use once, few, many or a size class.

v_call: TRBV11-2
j_call: TRBJ2-1
clone_size: -
d_call: -
cdr3_aa: CASSVDRTSHYNEQFF
cdr3_nt: TGTGCCAGCAGCGTAGATAGGACTTCCCACTACAATGAGCAGTTCTTC

v_call: TRBV4-2
j_call: TRBJ1-2
clone_size: -
d_call: -
cdr3_aa: CASRKDRGGDYGYTF
cdr3_nt: TGTGCCAGCAGGAAAGATAGGGGGGGTGACTATGGCTACACCTTC

v_call: TRBV2
j_call: TRBJ1-6
clone_size: -
d_call: -
cdr3_aa: CASSRTEGSPLHF
cdr3_nt: TGTGCCAGCAGTCGGACAGAGGGTTCACCCCTCCACTTT

v_call: TRBV5-1
j_call: TRBJ1-4
clone_size: -
d_call: TRBD1
cdr3_aa: CASSWEGQGEKLFF
cdr3_nt: TGCGCCAGCAGCTGGGAAGGACAGGGTGAAAAACTGTTTTTT

v_call: TRBV5-1
j_call: TRBJ2-3
clone_size: -
d_call: TRBD1
cdr3_aa: CASSLPAGGDTQYF
cdr3_nt: TGCGCCAGCAGCTTGCCGGCAGGGGGAGATACGCAGTATTTT

v_call: TRBV5-1
j_call: TRBJ2-3
clone_size: few
d_call: TRBD1
cdr3_aa: CASSLAGQGSSTDTQYF
cdr3_nt: TGCGCCAGCAGCTTGGCCGGACAGGGGAGTAGCACAGATACGCAGTATTTT

v_call: TRBV4-2
j_call: TRBJ2-7
clone_size: -
d_call: TRBD1
cdr3_aa: CASSQESWDRAHEQYF
cdr3_nt: TGTGCCAGCAGCCAAGAGTCTTGGGACAGGGCCCACGAGCAGTACTTC

v_call: TRBV30
j_call: TRBJ2-3
clone_size: -
d_call: -
cdr3_aa: CAAGADTDTQYF
cdr3_nt: TGTGCCGCGGGGGCAGACACAGATACGCAGTATTTT

v_call: TRBV27
j_call: TRBJ1-5
clone_size: -
d_call: TRBD1
cdr3_aa: CASSTGTGELYSNQPQHF
cdr3_nt: TGTGCCAGCAGCACCGGGACAGGGGAACTTTATAGCAATCAGCCCCAGCATTTT

v_call: TRBV10-2
j_call: TRBJ1-1
clone_size: -
d_call: TRBD1
cdr3_aa: CASRIRDRGDATEAFF
cdr3_nt: TGCGCCAGCAGGATCCGGGACAGGGGTGATGCCACTGAAGCTTTCTTT

v_call: TRBV7-3
j_call: TRBJ1-2
clone_size: -
d_call: -
cdr3_aa: CASSLSQGTGGYTF
cdr3_nt: TGTGCCAGCAGCTTATCACAGGGCACGGGTGGCTACACCTTC

v_call: TRBV27
j_call: TRBJ1-1
clone_size: -
d_call: TRBD1
cdr3_aa: CASRTYRDSELPNTEAFF
cdr3_nt: TGTGCCAGCAGAACATACCGGGACAGCGAACTCCCGAACACTGAAGCTTTCTTT

v_call: TRBV30
j_call: TRBJ2-7
clone_size: -
d_call: -
cdr3_aa: CAWRPQVGGVSRGEQYF
cdr3_nt: TGTGCCTGGAGACCCCAAGTGGGGGGAGTTAGCCGGGGCGAGCAGTACTTC

v_call: TRBV10-3
j_call: TRBJ2-3
clone_size: -
d_call: TRBD1
cdr3_aa: CAISEDRGRRTDTQYF
cdr3_nt: TGTGCCATCAGTGAGGACAGGGGGCGGCGCACAGATACGCAGTATTTT

v_call: TRBV5-1
j_call: TRBJ2-7
clone_size: -
d_call: -
cdr3_aa: CASSGGRGGDEQYF
cdr3_nt: TGCGCCAGCAGTGGAGGGCGGGGAGGTGACGAGCAGTACTTC

v_call: TRBV4-2
j_call: TRBJ1-1
clone_size: -
d_call: -
cdr3_aa: CASSQDRGDTGSVAFF
cdr3_nt: TGTGCCAGCAGCCAAGATCGGGGGGACACAGGTTCCGTTGCTTTCTTT

v_call: TRBV27
j_call: TRBJ1-1
clone_size: -
d_call: TRBD1
cdr3_aa: CASSRGGLNTEAFF
cdr3_nt: TGTGCCAGCAGCAGAGGGGGCTTGAACACTGAAGCTTTCTTT